Sequencing of this TCR beta chain was carried out in a study of blood T cell repertoires in COVID-19. Study-wide background: Specimens from acute and convalescent COVID-19 originated in the United States, Italy and Spain.

V shed 2 bases, J shed 10 bases, and the junction held 4 bases outside the gene matches. Germline lookup yields CDR1 WNHNN and CDR2 SYGVQD (reference sequence). There are 14 residues in the CDR3. The table came from immunoSEQ multiplex PCR; TCRdb's copy has only in-frame clones and leaves some out. The sample includes roughly 110,000 clones, around 90% seen only once; the top ten take under 5.5%. The source is a man aged 40-49 years with active or convalescent COVID-19. The chain carries TRBV10-1 and TRBJ2-3; 12 nucleotides match TRBD2. Sequences were obtained from peripheral blood. The CDR3 is CASSEALAGGSQYF. The CDR3 DNA is TGCGCCAGCAGTGAGGCACTAGCGGGAGGATCGCAGTATTTT.